Following are 10 T cell receptor beta chains from one sample sequenced in a study of T cells after yellow fever vaccination. TCRdb re-called the 5' RACE reads with MiXCR, one entry per CDR3 protein. The sample has 130,000 or so distinct CDR3 sequences, approximately 14% seen once; the top ten hold roughly 41%. Sequenced material: CD8+ T cells sorted from PBMCs, taken 5 days after the yellow fever booster vaccination. The source of these receptors is a man aged 18-30 years who received the YFV17D yellow fever vaccine.

This clonotype was found a few times. This rearrangement joins TRBV4-1 to TRBJ2-2; D call uncertain. The CDR3 is 15 amino acids. V was shortened by 1 base and J by 4 bases, with 10 bases between the two germline ends. CDR1 is MGHRA, CDR2 YSYEKL, per germline. In DNA, the CDR3 is TGCGCCAGCAGCCAAGGGGGAAGTAGCACCGGGGAGCTGTTTTTT. It specifies CASSQGGSSTGELFF.

The chain couples TRBV7-2 to TRBJ1-5, with D possibly matching TRBD1 (6 bases). The CDR3 is made up of 14 amino acids. V was trimmed by 4 bases and J by 3 bases, leaving 10 bases between them. Germline assignment: CDR1 SGHTA and CDR2 FQGNSA. The CDR3 sequence is CASSSGTPNQPQHF. For the CDR3, the DNA is TGTGCCAGCAGCTCAGGGACACCCAATCAGCCCCAGCATTTT.

To note about this clonotype: In this CDR3 the conserved last residue, phenylalanine or tryptophan, is missing, so a read error is likely. The DNA is omitted, as the CDR3 cannot be located on it reliably, and the CDR3 follows TCRdb's listing. The V and J genes are TRBV29-1 and TRBJ2-5; the DNA was not used to check the table's D call, TRBD2. CDR1 and CDR2 (germline): SQVTM, ANQGSEA. The CDR3 numbers 12 amino acids, ends counted. The CDR3: CSVEEGTGTRFI.

This chain links TRBV4-1 with TRBJ1-1; no clear D gene. The CDR3 has 13 residues. V lost 0 bases and J 8 bases, leaving 10 bases between the germline ends. CDR1 and CDR2 (germline): MGHRA, YSYEKL. The CDR3 DNA follows: TGCGCCAGCAGCCAAGATAATGGCCCCGAAGCTTTCTTT. Its protein is CASSQDNGPEAFF.

This clonotype was seen at least ten times. This rearrangement joins TRBV12-3 or TRBV12-4 to TRBJ1-1, with TRBD1 as a possible D gene (6 bases). V lost 2 bases, J lost 5 bases, and 12 bases lay in between. The CDR3 consists of 14 residues. CDR3 DNA: TGTGCCAGCAGTTTATTACAGGGCTATACTGAAGCTTTCTTT. Amino acid sequence: CASSLLQGYTEAFF.

The V call is TRBV6-2 or TRBV6-3, the J call TRBJ2-5; D is ambiguous. With 5 bases removed from V and 2 bases from J, the gap between germline ends came to 12 bases. Germline lookup yields CDR1 MNHEY and CDR2 SVGEGT. The CDR3 has 14 amino acids. The CDR3 coding sequence is TGTGCCAGCAGTCATCTCTCCATTCAAGAGACCCAGTACTTC. Protein sequence: CASSHLSIQETQYF.

V is TRBV6-5 and J is TRBJ2-1; 14 positions match TRBD2. Germline-derived CDR1 and CDR2 are MNHEY and SVGAGI. Germline trimming cut 3 bases from V and 10 bases from J; bases unmatched to any gene: 8. The CDR3 totals 16 residues. The CDR3 region is CASSYDGLAGGQEQFF. The CDR3 DNA is TGTGCCAGCAGTTATGACGGACTAGCGGGGGGTCAGGAGCAGTTCTTC.

The rearrangement joins TRBV6-2 or TRBV6-3 to TRBJ2-7; tentative D call: TRBD2 (6 bases). The CDR3 contains 12 residues. CDR1 and CDR2 from the germline V gene are MNHEY and SVGEGT. V lost 0 bases to trimming and J lost 6 bases, with 6 bases between them. The CDR3 DNA follows: TGTGCCAGCAGTTACTCGCGGGGCGAGCAGTACGTC. Its translation: CASSYSRGEQYV.

This clonotype has at least ten counts. V and J are TRBV29-1 and TRBJ2-5; 7 bases are shared with TRBD2. The CDR3 has 14 residues. With 6 bases clipped from V and 6 bases from J, the junction kept 13 bases outside the gene matches. Germline lookup yields CDR1 SQVTM and CDR2 ANQGSEA. CDR3 sequence (DNA): TGCAGCGTCGAACGTCCGGGACTAACCCAGACCCAGTACTTC. Amino acid sequence: CSVERPGLTQTQYF.

The DNA for the CDR3 is TGTGCCAGCCGACGGATATCACCCGGGGGCACTGAAGCTTTCTTT. Translated: CASRRISPGGTEAFF. J is TRBJ1-1 and V is TRBV6-5; D is possibly TRBD1 (5 bases). This CDR3 spans 15 amino acids. Per germline, CDR1 MNHEY and CDR2 SVGAGI. Trimming removed 8 bases at V and 4 bases at J, with 20 bases between.